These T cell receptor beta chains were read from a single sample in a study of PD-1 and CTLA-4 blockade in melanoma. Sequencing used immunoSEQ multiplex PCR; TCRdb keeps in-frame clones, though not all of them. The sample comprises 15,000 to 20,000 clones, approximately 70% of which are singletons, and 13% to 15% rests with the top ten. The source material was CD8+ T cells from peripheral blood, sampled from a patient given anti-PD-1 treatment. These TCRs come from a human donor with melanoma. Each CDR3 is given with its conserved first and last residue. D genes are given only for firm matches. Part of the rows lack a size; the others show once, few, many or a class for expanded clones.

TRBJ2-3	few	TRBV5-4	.	TGTGCCAGCGGCGTGTCGACGGGGGTGATCACAGATACGCAGTATTTT	CASGVSTGVITDTQYF
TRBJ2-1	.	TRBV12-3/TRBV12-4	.	TGTGCCAGCAGTTTAGCGAGGGGGCAGTTCTTC	CASSLARGQFF
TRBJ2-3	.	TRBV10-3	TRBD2	TGTGCCATAGGGGGGACTAGCGGGGTCACAGATACGCAGTATTTT	CAIGGTSGVTDTQYF
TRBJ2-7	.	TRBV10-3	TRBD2	TGTGCCATCGCGACCGGGACTAGCGGCTACGAGCAGTACTTC	CAIATGTSGYEQYF
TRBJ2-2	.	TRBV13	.	TGTGCCAGCAGCCGTAAGAACACCGGGGAGCTGTTTTTT	CASSRKNTGELFF
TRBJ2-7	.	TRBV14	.	TGTGCCAGCAGCCTGAGGGCGTGGGCCTACGAGCAGTACTTC	CASSLRAWAYEQYF
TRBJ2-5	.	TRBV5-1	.	TGCGCCAGCAGCCTGAGGAGGAGAACGGGAGAGACCCAGTACTTC	CASSLRRRTGETQYF
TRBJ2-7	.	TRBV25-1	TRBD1	TGTGCCAGCAGTGGATGGGAGGACAGGGGACCCTACGAGCAGTACTTC	CASSGWEDRGPYEQYF
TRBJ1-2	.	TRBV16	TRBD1	TGTGCCAGCAGCCAATTGGCCAGGGGGTCCTATGGCTACACCTTC	CASSQLARGSYGYTF
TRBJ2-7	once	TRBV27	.	TGTGCCAGCAGTTTATCCCCACCTAGGAAATACGAGCAGTACTTC	CASSLSPPRKYEQYF
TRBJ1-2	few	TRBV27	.	TGTGCCAGCAGTTCCCTAGGATACTATGGCTACACCTTC	CASSSLGYYGYTF
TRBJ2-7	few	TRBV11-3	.	TGTGCCAGCAGCTTGTTAGCTTGGACGAAGCTGTACTTC	CASSLLAWTKLYF
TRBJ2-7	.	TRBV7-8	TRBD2	TGTGCCAGCAGCTTATCCTCGGGGGGTTTCCCCTACGAGCAGTACTTC	CASSLSSGGFPYEQYF
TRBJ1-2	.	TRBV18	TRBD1	TGTGCCAGCTCACCGAGAACGGGACAGCCCAACTATGGCTACACCTTC	CASSPRTGQPNYGYTF
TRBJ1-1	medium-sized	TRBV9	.	TGTGCCAGCAGTTCATGGGGGGCGGGAGCTTTCTTT	CASSSWGAGAFF
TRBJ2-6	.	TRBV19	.	TGTGCCAGTAGTCCCACTAGCTCTGGGGCCAACGTCCTGACTTTC	CASSPTSSGANVLTF
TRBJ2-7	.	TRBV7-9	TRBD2	TGTGCCAGCAGCTGGACTAGCGGACGCTCCTACGAGCAGTACTTC	CASSWTSGRSYEQYF
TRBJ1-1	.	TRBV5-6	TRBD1	TGTGCCAGCAGCGGGGGACAGGGGCCGAACACTGAAGCTTTCTTT	CASSGGQGPNTEAFF
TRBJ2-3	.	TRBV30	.	TGTGCCTGGAGTGTACACAGCCACACAGATACGCAGTATTTT	CAWSVHSHTDTQYF
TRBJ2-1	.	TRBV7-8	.	TGTGCCAGCAGCTTAGCGTGGGGGTCCAACAATGAGCAGTTCTTC	CASSLAWGSNNEQFF
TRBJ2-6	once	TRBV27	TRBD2	TGTGCCAGCAGTATCCTCCGGACTAGCGGGAGATATGGGGCCAACGTCCTGACTTTC	CASSILRTSGRYGANVLTF
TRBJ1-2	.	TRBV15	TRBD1	TGTGCCACCAGCAGATATGGACAGGGGCTACAGGGGAATGGCTACACCTTC	CATSRYGQGLQGNGYTF
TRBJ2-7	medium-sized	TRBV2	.	TGTGCCAGCAGTGGTCCAGTTTCCTACTACGAGCAGTACTTC	CASSGPVSYYEQYF
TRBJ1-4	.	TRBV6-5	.	TGTGCCAGCAGTTACTCGACCTACGCAGGGAATGAAAAACTGTTTTTT	CASSYSTYAGNEKLFF
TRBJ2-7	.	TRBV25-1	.	TGTGCCAGCAGCCAGAACATAGGGCAGCAGTACTTC	CASSQNIGQQYF
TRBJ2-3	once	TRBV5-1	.	TGCGCCAGCAGCTTGGCCGGGGTCCGTAGCACAGATACGCAGTATTTT	CASSLAGVRSTDTQYF